The 18 T cell receptor beta chains below all came from one sample that was sequenced in a study of CD8+ T cells in alopecia areata. Five or six patients had their CD4+ cells sorted into CD25+CD127- cells. TCR sequencing used cDNA made by reverse transcription of extracted RNA. Sequenced by immunoSEQ multiplex PCR; TCRdb stores in-frame clones only, minus some. This table has some 14,000 clones, over 50% appearing once. Sequenced sample: CD4+ Tregs sorted from blood. Source of these receptors: a human donor with alopecia areata.

The J gene is TRBJ1-1, the V gene TRBV7-9; no clear D. The CDR3 loop spans 13 amino acids. V shed 8 bases and J shed 2 bases, with 12 bases lying between them. Germline V gene lookup returns CDR1 SEHNR and CDR2 FQNEAQ (reference sequence). In nucleotides, the CDR3 is TGTGCCAGCGTCGCCACGCTTAACACTGAAGCTTTCTTT. As protein: CASVATLNTEAFF.

The chain couples TRBV28 to TRBJ2-7; D gene ambiguous. The CDR3 extends over 13 amino acids. Germline CDR1 reads MDHEN; CDR2 reads SYDVKM. The ends were cut back, 1 base at V and 5 bases at J, with 9 bases in the middle. CDR3 in amino acids: CASSLSGSNEQYF. The CDR3 DNA sequence: TGTGCCAGCAGTTTATCCGGGTCGAACGAGCAGTACTTC.

The chain recombines TRBV19 with TRBJ2-7, with D unclear. Trimming took 4 bases from V and 1 from J, leaving 11 bases between them. In germline, CDR1 is LNHDA, CDR2 SQIVND (reference sequence). The CDR3 is 14 amino acids. The CDR3 spells CASSSPSDSYEQYF. The CDR3 DNA follows: TGTGCCAGTAGTAGCCCCAGCGATTCCTACGAGCAGTACTTC. Filled out from reference TRBV19 and TRBJ2-7, the complete variable domain reads DGGITQSPKYLFRKEGQNVTLSCEQNLNHDAMYWYRQDPGQGLRLIYYSQIVNDFQKGDIAEGYSVSREKKESFPLTVTSAQKNPTAFYLCASSSPSDSYEQYFGPGTRLTVT.

This chain joins TRBV7-2 and TRBJ2-1; the D gene is possibly TRBD1 (6 bases). Trimming took 4 bases from V and 10 from J, leaving 20 bases between them. From germline, CDR1 is SGHTA and CDR2 FQGNSA. This CDR3 comprises 15 residues. CDR3 residues: CASSYHGNRVGEQFF. CDR3 nucleotide sequence: TGTGCCAGCAGCTACCACGGGAACAGGGTCGGGGAGCAGTTCTTC.

This clone was observed a few times. The chain joins TRBV15 to TRBJ2-2; the D gene is possibly TRBD2 (5 bases). Trimming left V 0 bases short and J 1 base short, with 12 bases between. In germline, CDR1 is LNHNV, CDR2 YYDKDF (reference sequence). The CDR3 sequence is 17 residues long. The CDR3: CATSRDPASRNTGELFF. For the CDR3, the DNA is TGTGCCACCAGCAGAGATCCGGCTAGCAGGAACACCGGGGAGCTGTTTTTT.

The chain links TRBV28 to TRBJ2-1; TRBD2 aligns across 8 bases. In germline, CDR1 is MDHEN, CDR2 SYDVKM. The CDR3 runs 15 residues. CDR3 sequence (DNA): TGTGCAACTCAGATTGGGGGCGGGAGGAGCAATGAGCAGTTCTTC. It specifies CATQIGGGRSNEQFF.

The chain has TRBV2 and TRBJ2-7; D ambiguous. The CDR3 has 12 residues. Germline values: CDR1 SNHLY, CDR2 FYNNEI. The germline V and J ends were trimmed by 3 bases and 3 bases, with 6 bases remaining between them. The CDR3 protein is CASSEVRYEQYF. Written as DNA, the CDR3 is TGTGCCAGCAGTGAGGTCCGCTACGAGCAGTACTTC.

Within the sample, this clone is medium-sized. A read error may account for a junction end that differs from germline. The chain uses TRBV7-9 and TRBJ2-4; D is possibly TRBD1 (5 bases). Germline V gene lookup returns CDR1 SEHNR and CDR2 FQNEAQ (reference sequence). CDR3 size: 16 residues. CDR3 region: CASSLGVGGARNIQYF. The CDR3 region has the DNA TGTGCCAGCAGCTTAGGGGTTGGTGGGGCCAGAAACATTCAGTACTTC. Full variable domain (outside the CDR3, taken from reference TRBV7-9 and TRBJ2-4): DTGVSQNPRHKITKRGQNVTFRCDPISEHNRLYWYRQTLGQGPEFLTYFQNEAQLEKSRLLSDRFSAERPKGSFSTLEIQRTEQGDSAMYLCASSLGVGGARNIQYFGAGTRLSVL.

By sample share, this clone is medium-sized. The J gene is TRBJ2-7, the V gene TRBV28, with D possibly being TRBD2 (5 bases). The V end was cut by 4 bases, the J end by 6 bases, with 10 bases between. Germline V gene lookup returns CDR1 MDHEN and CDR2 SYDVKM. The CDR3 covers 12 residues. In nucleotides, the CDR3 is TGTGCCAGCAGTTCCGGGGTCGGCGAGCAGTACTTC. Translating gives CASSSGVGEQYF.

The chain recombines TRBV27 with TRBJ2-3, with D possibly matching TRBD2 (5 bases). Per the germline V gene, CDR1 is MNHEY and CDR2 is SMNVEV (reference sequence). The CDR3 spans 13 residues. The V end was cut by 10 bases, the J end by 2 bases, with 13 bases between. CDR3 nucleotides: TGTGCCACTAAGAGGGCAACCACAGATACGCAGTATTTT. Translating gives CATKRATTDTQYF.

J is TRBJ2-1 and V is TRBV29-1, with D possibly matching TRBD1 (6 bases). This CDR3 is 13 amino acids long. Germline V CDR1 and CDR2: SQVTM, ANQGSEA. V lost 7 bases, J lost 5 bases, and 15 bases lay in between. The CDR3 loop is CSALQGFHNEQFF. Here the CDR3 DNA reads TGCAGCGCCTTACAGGGTTTCCACAATGAGCAGTTCTTC.

This clone was seen once. The rearrangement joins TRBV27 to TRBJ2-7; 7 positions agree with TRBD2. The CDR3 covers 13 residues. CDR1 and CDR2 from the germline V gene are MNHEY and SMNVEV (reference sequence). Trimming cost V 3 bases and J 2 bases; bases outside gene matches: 1. CDR3 in DNA: TGTGCCAGCAGTTTGGGAGGGCCCTACGAGCAGTACTTC. Translation: CASSLGGPYEQYF.

V usage is TRBV19 and J usage is TRBJ1-5; D is perhaps TRBD1 (5 bases). The germline V gene encodes CDR1 LNHDA and CDR2 SQIVND (reference sequence). Trimming removed 6 bases at V and 7 bases at J, with 10 bases between. This CDR3 has 12 amino acids. The CDR3 region is CASSGDLQPQHF. The CDR3, as DNA: TGTGCCAGTAGCGGGGACTTGCAGCCCCAGCATTTT.

This clone occurred once. This chain joins TRBV28 and TRBJ1-4, with D possibly being TRBD1 (6 bases). Trimming removed 7 bases at V and 7 bases at J, with 28 bases between. CDR3 length equals 18 residues. The germline V gene encodes CDR1 MDHEN and CDR2 SYDVKM. For the CDR3, the DNA is TGTGCCAGCACCCCCTCCCCGGGGGCAGGGCTAGGGATTGAAAAACTGTTTTTT. This encodes CASTPSPGAGLGIEKLFF. The whole variable domain, remainder taken from reference TRBV28 and TRBJ1-4, is DVKVTQSSRYLVKRTGEKVFLECVQDMDHENMFWYRQDPGLGLRLIYFSYDVKMKEKGDIPEGYSVSREKKERFSLILESASTNQTSMYLCASTPSPGAGLGIEKLFFGSGTQLSVL.

This clone was seen a few times. The V gene is TRBV19, the J gene TRBJ2-6, with D tentatively TRBD1 (5 bases). The CDR3 is made up of 15 amino acids. The germline V and J ends were trimmed by 3 bases and 3 bases, with 9 bases remaining between them. The germline CDR1 and CDR2 sequences are LNHDA and SQIVND (reference sequence). The CDR3 DNA follows: TGTGCCAGTAGTATTTGGGGCGTTGGGGCCAACGTCCTGACTTTC. Its translation is CASSIWGVGANVLTF.

This clone was picked up a small number of times. V usage is TRBV14 and J usage is TRBJ2-1, with D perhaps matching TRBD1 (5 bases). Trimming removed 1 base at V and 0 bases at J, with 13 bases between. In germline, CDR1 is SGHDN, CDR2 FVKESK. The CDR3 is 17 residues long. The CDR3 here is CASSQVQDRFSYNEQFF. CDR3 bases: TGTGCCAGCAGCCAAGTACAAGACAGATTCTCCTACAATGAGCAGTTCTTC. Complete variable domain (other parts from reference TRBV14 and TRBJ2-1): EAGVTQFPSHSVIEKGQTVTLRCDPISGHDNLYWYRRVMGKEIKFLLHFVKESKQDESGMPNNRFLAERTGGTYSTLKVQPAELEDSGVYFCASSQVQDRFSYNEQFFGPGTRLTVL.

The V gene is TRBV4-1, the J gene TRBJ2-1; 9 bases are a match to TRBD2. The ends lost 4 bases at V and 4 bases at J; junction bases unmatched: 11. The CDR3 has 17 amino acids. Germline CDR1 reads MGHRA; CDR2 reads YSYEKL. CDR3 region: CASSLRASGTRYNEQFF. The CDR3 nucleotides read TGCGCCAGCAGCCTCCGGGCTAGCGGGACTCGATACAATGAGCAGTTCTTC.

The V call is TRBV7-9, the J call TRBJ2-7; possibly TRBD1 or TRBD2 for D (5 bases each). Trimming pared 1 base from V and 3 bases from J, leaving 19 bases between. Germline V gene lookup returns CDR1 SEHNR and CDR2 FQNEAQ (reference sequence). The CDR3 loop spans 17 amino acids. CDR3 residues: CASSLGDGEPTHYEQYF. CDR3 bases: TGTGCCAGCAGCTTAGGGGACGGAGAACCTACGCACTACGAGCAGTACTTC.